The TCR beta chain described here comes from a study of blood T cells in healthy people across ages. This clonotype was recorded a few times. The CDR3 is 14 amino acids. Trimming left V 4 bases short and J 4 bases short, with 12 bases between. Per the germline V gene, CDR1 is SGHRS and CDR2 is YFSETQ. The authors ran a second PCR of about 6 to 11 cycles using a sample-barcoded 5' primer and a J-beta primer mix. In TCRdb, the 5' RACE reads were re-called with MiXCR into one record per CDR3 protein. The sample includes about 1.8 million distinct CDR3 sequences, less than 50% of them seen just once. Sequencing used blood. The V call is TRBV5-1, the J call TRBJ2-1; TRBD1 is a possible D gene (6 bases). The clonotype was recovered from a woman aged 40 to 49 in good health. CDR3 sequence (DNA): TGCGCCAGCAGCGCAGGGGTCCCTTACAATGAGCAGTTCTTC. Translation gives CASSAGVPYNEQFF.